Described below is a single T cell receptor (beta chain) sequence and its context. Original analysis: Reference gene primer amplification gave nucleated cell count estimates. Sequencing used immunoSEQ multiplex PCR; TCRdb keeps in-frame clones, though not all of them. From that table come the V and J calls and clone size; the DNA was used to work out D and trimming. The data hold a few hundred thousand clones, with 85% to 90% observed a single time. These data belong to a study of blood T cell repertoires in COVID-19. Study-wide context: The samples span acute and convalescent COVID-19 from the United States, Italy and Spain. PBMCs, B-cell-depleted T cells, or T cells provided the cDNA or gDNA that made up the material.

Germline V gives CDR1 MNHEY, CDR2 SVGAGI. Trimming pared 6 bases from V and 7 bases from J, leaving 8 bases between. This CDR3 has 11 amino acids. The source material was peripheral blood. This chain links TRBV6-5 with TRBJ2-3; no clear D gene. The origin of this receptor is a woman aged 50 to 60 with acute or convalescent COVID-19. CDR3 nucleotides: TGTGCCAGCAGCCTGAGGAATACGCAGTATTTT. It encodes CASSLRNTQYF.